The clone carrying this TCR beta chain showed up just once. Its antigen is still unknown. This record comes from a study of T cell responses to AZD1222 COVID-19 vaccine. General observations from the study: Most donors were white British and more were female, and clonal diversity was possibly underestimated.

Generated by immunoSEQ multiplex PCR, the TCRdb table keeps only in-frame clones and is missing some. The repertoire holds 60,000 to 65,000 clones, with about 74% as singletons. Germline CDR1 and CDR2: MGHRA and YSYEKL. V shed 6 bases, J shed 6 bases, and the junction held 0 bases outside the gene matches. The CDR3 runs to 13 residues. V is TRBV4-1 and J is TRBJ2-1, with 12 bases lining up with TRBD1. The receptor comes from an adult in good health. The sequenced sample was peripheral blood, obtained on day 0 of AZD1222 vaccination. CDR3 in DNA: TGCGCCAGCAGGGGACAGGGGGCCAATGAGCAGTTCTTC. It is translated as CASRGQGANEQFF.